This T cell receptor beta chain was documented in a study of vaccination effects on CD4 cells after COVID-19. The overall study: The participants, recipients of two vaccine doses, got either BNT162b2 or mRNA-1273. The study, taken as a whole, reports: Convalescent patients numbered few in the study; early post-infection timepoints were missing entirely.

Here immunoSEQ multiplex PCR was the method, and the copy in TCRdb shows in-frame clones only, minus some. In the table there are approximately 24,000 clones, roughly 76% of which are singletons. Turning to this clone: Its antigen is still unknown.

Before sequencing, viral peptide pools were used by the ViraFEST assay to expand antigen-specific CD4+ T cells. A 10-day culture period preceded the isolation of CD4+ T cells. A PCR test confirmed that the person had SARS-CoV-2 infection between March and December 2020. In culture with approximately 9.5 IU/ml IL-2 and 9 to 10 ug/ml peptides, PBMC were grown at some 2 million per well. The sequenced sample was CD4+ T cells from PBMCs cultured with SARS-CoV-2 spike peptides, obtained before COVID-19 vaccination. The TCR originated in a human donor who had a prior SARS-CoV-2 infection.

The CDR3 region has the DNA TGTGCCAGCAGTGACAGGGGTAGCTCCTACGAGCAGTACTTC. Its translation: CASSDRGSSYEQYF. V gene TRBV6-2 or TRBV6-3 combines with J gene TRBJ2-7; 8 nucleotides match TRBD1. This CDR3 comprises 14 residues. J was trimmed by 0 bases and V by 5 bases; bases with no gene match: 3. The germline V gene encodes CDR1 MNHEY and CDR2 SVGEGT.